One and the same sample provided the 26 T cell receptor beta chains below, sequenced in a study of T cell repertoires in cytomegalovirus infection. TCRdb called the reads again in MiXCR, with one record for every CDR3 protein. The table lists 150,000 or so distinct CDR3 sequences, about a quarter of them singletons, with approximately 11% in the top ten. The sample consisted of PBMCs. These receptors originate from a human donor in good health (CMV status not recorded). Some clones in this sample may be carry-over from other donors' samples.

The chain combines TRBV6-2 or TRBV6-3 with TRBJ2-6; TRBD2 matches at 11 bases. CDR1 MNHEY and CDR2 SVGEGT come from the germline V gene. The trim removed 2 bases at V and 0 bases at J, leaving 9 bases unmatched. This CDR3 is 20 amino acids long. The CDR3 sequence: CASSYPPLAGGGSGANVLTF. CDR3 DNA sequence: TGTGCCAGCAGTTACCCCCCCCTAGCGGGAGGAGGCTCTGGGGCCAACGTCCTGACTTTC.

This clonotype has only a few counts. The rearrangement links TRBV4-1 to TRBJ2-4, with 7 nucleotides matching TRBD1. The V gene end was trimmed by 2 bases and the J gene end by 8 bases; junction bases not matched to a gene: 6. The V gene's germline CDR1 is MGHRA and CDR2 YSYEKL. The CDR3 loop spans 14 amino acids. The DNA for the CDR3 is TGCGCCAGCAGCCAACTGACAGGGCGGGACATTCAGTACTTC. Its protein product is CASSQLTGRDIQYF.

This clonotype was seen a few times. The chain is built from TRBV20-1 and TRBJ2-3; 9 positions agree with TRBD2. Germline V gene data show CDR1 as DFQATT and CDR2 as SNEGSKA (reference sequence). The J segment lost 2 bases and the V segment lost 7 bases, leaving 10 bases of the junction unmatched. CDR3 length equals 15 residues. The CDR3 DNA is TGCAGTGTCGGCGGGAGGGAGGGTTTCACAGATACGCAGTATTTT. Residues: CSVGGREGFTDTQYF.

This clonotype was found a few times. V and J are TRBV5-1 and TRBJ1-2; 7 nucleotides align to TRBD1. Germline V gene sequence: CDR1 SGHRS, CDR2 YFSETQ. Trimming at V came to 0 bases and at J to 7 bases, leaving 12 bases not matched to a gene. The CDR3 totals 16 residues. The CDR3 DNA is TGCGCCAGCAGCTTGGGCAGTCTGACAGGGCGGCTTGGCTACACCTTC. This translates into CASSLGSLTGRLGYTF.

Points on this clonotype: This may be a read error: a much more frequent sequence differs by one nucleotide. The V call is TRBV28, the J call TRBJ2-1; no reliable D call. There are 15 residues in the CDR3. Germline V gives CDR1 MDHEN, CDR2 SYDVKM. The CDR3 DNA follows: TGTGCCAGCACCCCAGTATCCGGGCCCTACAATGAGCACTTCTTC. Protein sequence: CASTPVSGPYNEHFF.

The chain links TRBV12-3 or TRBV12-4 to TRBJ2-7; 8 bases fit TRBD2. V lost 0 bases and J lost 0; bases outside the gene matches: 1. The CDR3 has 15 residues. This CDR3 is CASSLAGTSSYEQYF. The CDR3 nucleotides read TGTGCCAGCAGTTTAGCTGGGACTAGCTCCTACGAGCAGTACTTC.

Written as DNA, the CDR3 is TGCAGTGCTTACGAGCGGGACTCCTACAATGAGCAGTTCTTC. Translation: CSAYERDSYNEQFF. The chain is built from TRBV20-1 and TRBJ2-1, with TRBD2 matching 7 bases. The CDR3 has 14 residues. Unmatched junction bases numbered 4, after V lost 5 bases and J lost 0 bases. CDR1 and CDR2 (germline): DFQATT, SNEGSKA (reference sequence).

V and J are TRBV28 and TRBJ1-5, with D possibly being TRBD1 (6 bases). This CDR3 region has 15 residues. Trimming took off 10 bases at V and 1 base at J, with 17 bases between the two ends. The germline gives CDR1 MDHEN, CDR2 SYDVKM. The CDR3: CATSGLQGSNQPQHF. The CDR3 DNA reads TGTGCCACCTCCGGCTTACAGGGAAGCAATCAGCCCCAGCATTTT.

This clonotype was seen more than once but under ten times. The rearrangement links TRBV5-6 to TRBJ2-5; no clear D gene. The CDR3 has 12 residues. Trimming stripped 4 bases from V and 4 bases from J, with 8 bases between. Germline V gene lookup returns CDR1 SGHDT and CDR2 YYEEEE. DNA for the CDR3: TGTGCCAGCAGCCTCACATCAGAGACCCAGTACTTC. The encoded protein is CASSLTSETQYF.

This clonotype was counted many times. The chain employs TRBV7-2 and TRBJ2-1; TRBD2 matches at 10 bases. Unmatched junction bases numbered 11, after V lost 5 bases and J lost 7 bases. CDR3 length equals 16 residues. Germline CDR1 SGHTA, CDR2 FQGNSA. CDR3 in DNA: TGTGCCAGCAGCCCGTTTGGTAGCGGGAGGCAGAATGAGCAGTTCTTC. Translation gives CASSPFGSGRQNEQFF. Combining the CDR3 with reference TRBV7-2 and TRBJ2-1 gives the whole variable domain GAGVSQSPSNKVTEKGKDVELRCDPISGHTALYWYRQSLGQGLEFLIYFQGNSAPDKSGLPSDRFSAERTGGSVSTLTIQRTQQEDSAVYLCASSPFGSGRQNEQFFGPGTRLTVL.

This clonotype was detected a few times. This rearrangement joins TRBV14 to TRBJ2-1, with TRBD1 as a possible D gene (6 bases). The CDR3 spans 14 residues. The V and J ends lost 5 bases and 4 bases respectively, with 12 bases between them. Germline lookup yields CDR1 SGHDN and CDR2 FVKESK. The CDR3, as DNA: TGTGCCAGCAGCTCTCTTAGGGGGTACAATGAGCAGTTCTTC. Translated: CASSSLRGYNEQFF.

This clonotype was recorded at least ten times. The genes are TRBV6-2 or TRBV6-3 and TRBJ2-2; no clear D gene. Germline CDR1 reads MNHEY; CDR2 reads SVGEGT. This CDR3 has 11 residues. Trimming took off 7 bases at V and 5 bases at J, with 5 bases between the two ends. CDR3 loop: CASKRTGELFF. The CDR3 DNA reads as TGTGCCAGCAAGAGAACCGGGGAGCTGTTTTTT.

A few counts support this clonotype. The rearrangement links TRBV20-1 to TRBJ1-1, with unresolved D. V was trimmed by 1 base and J by 0 bases, leaving 12 bases between them. This CDR3 is 15 amino acids long. Germline V gene lookup returns CDR1 DFQATT and CDR2 SNEGSKA (reference sequence). The CDR3 DNA reads as TGCAGTGCTAGAGGGAAAAGCCTCATGAACACTGAAGCTTTCTTT. Its translation: CSARGKSLMNTEAFF.

V and J are TRBV28 and TRBJ1-1; TRBD1 matches 10 bases. Per the germline V gene, CDR1 is MDHEN and CDR2 is SYDVKM. Unmatched junction bases numbered 11, after V lost 6 bases and J lost 7 bases. The CDR3 spans 15 residues. The CDR3, as DNA: TGTGCCAGCAGGATACCCGGGACAGGGGTAATTGAAGCTTTCTTT. It codes for CASRIPGTGVIEAFF.

This sequence joins TRBV12-3 or TRBV12-4 and TRBJ2-7; the D gene is possibly TRBD1 (6 bases). The CDR3 sequence is 14 residues long. Trimming left V 8 bases short and J 0 bases short, with 14 bases between. Here the CDR3 reads CASPRDKSSYEQYF. CDR3 DNA sequence: TGTGCCAGCCCCCGGGACAAGAGCTCCTACGAGCAGTACTTC.

This clonotype was picked up one time. A much bigger clone sits one base away, suggesting this may be a read error. V usage is TRBV7-8 and J usage is TRBJ2-5; 11 bases line up with TRBD2. The CDR3 has 15 amino acids. Per the germline V gene, CDR1 is SGHVS and CDR2 is FQNEAQ. CDR3 region: CDSSLRSGGGETQYF. The CDR3 nucleotides read TGTGACAGCAGCTTACGTAGCGGGGGGGGTGAGACCCAGTACTTC.

V gene TRBV15 combines with J gene TRBJ1-4, with unresolved D. This CDR3 contains 15 residues. CDR1 is LNHNV and CDR2 is YYDKDF in the germline V gene (reference sequence). The V gene lost 6 bases and the J gene lost 4 bases, with 15 bases spanning the gap. CDR3 amino acids: CATRFGSDNNEKLFF. CDR3 in DNA: TGTGCCACCAGGTTCGGGTCAGACAATAATGAAAAACTGTTTTTT.

This clonotype was seen a few times. The chain links TRBV7-6 to TRBJ2-2, with D tentatively TRBD1 or TRBD2 (7 bases each). Germline loops: CDR1 SGHVS, CDR2 FNYEAQ. The CDR3 length is 16 residues. The V end was cut by 4 bases, the J end by 9 bases, with 21 bases between. This CDR3 is CASSSQGGVTARELFF. For the CDR3, the DNA is TGTGCCAGCAGCTCTCAGGGGGGGGTTACTGCCCGGGAGCTGTTTTTT.

This clonotype was seen repeatedly, ten times or more. The chain is built from TRBV7-2 and TRBJ2-2; D possibly corresponds to TRBD2 (6 bases). Trimming cost V 3 bases and J 4 bases, with 12 bases left between them. The CDR3 has 15 residues. CDR1 and CDR2 from the germline V gene are SGHTA and FQGNSA. CDR3 residues: CASSLTRGATGELFF. The CDR3 nucleotides are TGTGCCAGCAGCTTGACGCGGGGAGCCACCGGGGAGCTGTTTTTT.

This clonotype occurred many times. The chain employs TRBV7-6 and TRBJ2-5, with TRBD1 as a possible D gene (6 bases). The V gene's germline CDR1 is SGHVS and CDR2 FNYEAQ. The CDR3 extends over 12 amino acids. V was shortened by 7 bases and J by 7 bases, with 13 bases between the two germline ends. The CDR3 sequence: CASTPDSATQYF. CDR3 bases: TGTGCCAGCACTCCGGACAGCGCGACCCAGTACTTC.

The chain is built from TRBV28 and TRBJ2-7; D not resolved. V lost 3 bases and J 7 bases, leaving 10 bases between the germline ends. This CDR3 region has 12 residues. CDR1 MDHEN and CDR2 SYDVKM come from the germline V gene. This CDR3 is CASSLEVSEQYF. Written as DNA, the CDR3 is TGTGCCAGCAGTTTGGAAGTCTCGGAGCAGTACTTC.

The rearrangement links TRBV4-3 to TRBJ2-5, with no clear D. CDR1 is LGHNA, CDR2 YSLEER, per germline. This CDR3 region has 16 residues. V lost 1 base, J lost 5 bases, and 17 bases lay in between. The CDR3 region is CASSQGIGQGGETQYF. DNA for the CDR3: TGCGCCAGCAGCCAAGGGATCGGTCAAGGTGGGGAGACCCAGTACTTC.

The J gene is TRBJ2-5, the V gene TRBV5-1; TRBD2 matches 13 bases. V shed 3 bases and J 4 bases; nucleotides not matched to a gene: 6. The CDR3 loop spans 16 amino acids. CDR1 is SGHRS, CDR2 YFSETQ, per germline. The CDR3 is CASSSGLAGMVETQYF. CDR3 DNA: TGCGCCAGCAGCTCGGGACTAGCGGGAATGGTAGAGACCCAGTACTTC.

CDR3 nucleotides: TGTGCCAGCAGCTTAGGGCTAGCGGGAAGGTACAATGAGCAGTTCTTC. Translating it yields CASSLGLAGRYNEQFF. The rearrangement uses TRBV11-2 and TRBJ2-1, with 9 bases identical to TRBD2. The CDR3 spans 16 residues. The ends lost 1 base at V and 4 bases at J; junction bases unmatched: 5. Germline CDR1 and CDR2: SGHAT and FQNNGV. The variable domain in full, completed from reference TRBV11-2 and TRBJ2-1, reads EAGVAQSPRYKIIEKRQSVAFWCNPISGHATLYWYQQILGQGPKLLIQFQNNGVVDDSQLPKDRFSAERLKGVDSTLKIQPAKLEDSAVYLCASSLGLAGRYNEQFFGPGTRLTVL.

This clonotype occurred many times. The chain couples TRBV7-3 to TRBJ2-3; 9 bases match TRBD2. The CDR3 length is 16 residues. Losses at the gene ends were 1 base for V and 4 bases for J; bases not matched to a gene: 6. Germline CDR1 is SGHTA and CDR2 is FQGTGA. CDR3 loop: CASSLMAGGRADTQYF. In DNA, the CDR3 is TGTGCCAGCAGCTTAATGGCGGGGGGGCGGGCAGATACGCAGTATTTT.

This clonotype was seen repeatedly, ten times or more. The chain is built from TRBV7-2 and TRBJ2-2, with TRBD2 identical over 10 bases. J gave up 7 bases and V 2 bases, and 4 bases lay outside the gene matches. Germline V lookup: CDR1 SGHTA, CDR2 FQGNSA. The CDR3 runs 15 residues. CDR3 coding DNA: TGTGCCAGCAGCTTAAGATCTAGCGGGAGCGGGGAGCTGTTTTTT. Amino acid sequence: CASSLRSSGSGELFF.